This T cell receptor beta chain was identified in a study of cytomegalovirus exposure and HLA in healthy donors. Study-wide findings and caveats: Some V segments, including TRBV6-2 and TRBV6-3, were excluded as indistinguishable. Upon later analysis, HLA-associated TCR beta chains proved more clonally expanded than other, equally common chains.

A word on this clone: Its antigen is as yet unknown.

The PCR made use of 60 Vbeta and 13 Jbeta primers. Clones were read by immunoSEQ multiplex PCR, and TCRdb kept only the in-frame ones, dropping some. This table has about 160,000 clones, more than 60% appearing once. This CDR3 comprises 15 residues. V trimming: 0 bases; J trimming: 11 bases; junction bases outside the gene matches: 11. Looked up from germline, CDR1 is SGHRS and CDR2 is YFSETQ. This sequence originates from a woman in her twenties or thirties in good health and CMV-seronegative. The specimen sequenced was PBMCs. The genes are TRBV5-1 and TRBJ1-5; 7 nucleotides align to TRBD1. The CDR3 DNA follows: TGCGCCAGCAGCTTGGGGGGACAGAGGAAAGAGGCCCAGCATTTT. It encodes CASSLGGQRKEAQHF. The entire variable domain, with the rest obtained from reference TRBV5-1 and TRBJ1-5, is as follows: KAGVTQTPRYLIKTRGQQVTLSCSPISGHRSVSWYQQTPGQGLQFLFEYFSETQRNKGNFPGRFSGRQFSNSRSEMNVSTLELGDSALYLCASSLGGQRKEAQHFGDGTRLSIL.